Listed below are T cell receptor beta chains from one sample, sequenced in a study of blood T cell repertoires in COVID-19. Assay: immunoSEQ multiplex PCR; the TCRdb copy retains only in-frame clones and omits some. Here the sample spans roughly 150,000 clones, 88% being singletons. What was sequenced was peripheral blood. The receptors shown here come from a man aged 45 to 65 who had recovered from COVID-19. Both conserved end residues are part of each CDR3. A D gene is named only where the DNA matches it firmly. Clone size appears in some rows only: once, few, many, or a class for an expanded clone.

TRBD1 | TRBJ1-5 | TRBV9 | many | TGTGCCAGCAGCGTGACAGGGGGCGGCAATCAGCCCCAGCATTTT | CASSVTGGGNQPQHF
NA | TRBJ1-2 | TRBV9 | NA | TGTGCCAGCAGCGTAGTAGCTAACTATGGCTACACCTTC | CASSVVANYGYTF
TRBD2 | TRBJ2-7 | TRBV3-1/TRBV3-2 | NA | TGTGCCAGCAGCCCCCGGGGAGCGGGGGGGCACGAGCAGTACTTC | CASSPRGAGGHEQYF
NA | TRBJ2-7 | TRBV15 | few | TGTGCCACCAGCAGAGATGCGGGGGCAGGCTCCTACGAGCAGTACTTC | CATSRDAGAGSYEQYF
NA | TRBJ1-2 | TRBV7-9 | NA | TGTGCCAGCAGCTCAGCAGGACTGAACTATGGCTACACCTTC | CASSSAGLNYGYTF
NA | TRBJ2-1 | TRBV6-6 | NA | TGTGCCAGCAGTTACTCCACACAGGGAGTTAATGAGCAGTTCTTC | CASSYSTQGVNEQFF
NA | TRBJ2-1 | TRBV7-8 | few | TGTGCCAGCAGCCGACCTGGAGCGAGTGAGCAGTTCTTC | CASSRPGASEQFF
TRBD1 | TRBJ1-3 | TRBV28 | NA | TGTGCCAGCAGTCGACGCACCGGGGGACAGCGATACTCTGGAAACACCATATATTTT | CASSRRTGGQRYSGNTIYF
NA | TRBJ2-7 | TRBV6-5 | NA | TGTGCCAGCAGTCCCACAGTCCCGTACGAGCAGTACTTC | CASSPTVPYEQYF
TRBD2 | TRBJ2-5 | TRBV7-3 | NA | TGTGCCAGCAGCTTGACTAGCGGGAGTATGGAGACCCAGTACTTC | CASSLTSGSMETQYF
NA | TRBJ2-2 | TRBV7-6 | once | TGTGCCAGCAGGGTTGGGGGAGGTACGGGCACCGGGGAGCTGTTTTTT | CASRVGGGTGTGELFF
NA | TRBJ1-1 | TRBV11-1 | NA | TGTGCCAGCAGCTCATTACAGGGTCTCAGTGAAGCTTTCTTT | CASSSLQGLSEAFF
TRBD2 | TRBJ2-3 | TRBV7-2 | NA | TGTGCCAGCAGCTTAGCCCCTCCGCGGGGGGGGACAGATACGCAGTATTTT | CASSLAPPRGGTDTQYF
NA | TRBJ1-1 | TRBV27 | few | TGTGCCAGCGGGGGACTTATGAACACTGAAGCTTTCTTT | CASGGLMNTEAFF
TRBD2 | TRBJ2-1 | TRBV5-1 | NA | TGCGCCAGCAGCTTGGCCAGGGGACTAGCGGGAGATGAGCAGTTCTTC | CASSLARGLAGDEQFF
NA | TRBJ1-1 | TRBV7-2 | NA | TGTGCCAGCAGCTTAAGTGGGGCGAACACTGAAGCTTTCTTT | CASSLSGANTEAFF
NA | TRBJ2-1 | TRBV9 | NA | TGTGCCAGCAGCGTAGGCCGGGCTAGCGTGGGCGATGAGCAGTTCTTC | CASSVGRASVGDEQFF
TRBD1 | TRBJ2-5 | TRBV2 | NA | TGTGCCAGCAGTATGACAGGGAGTATTGGAGAGACCCAGTACTTC | CASSMTGSIGETQYF
NA | TRBJ1-5 | TRBV7-2 | NA | TGTGCCAGCAGCTTAGATATCGGCAGGGTGGATCAGCCCCAGCATTTT | CASSLDIGRVDQPQHF
TRBD1 | TRBJ2-7 | TRBV9 | NA | TGTGCCAGCAGCCCCGGACAGGGCGTCTCCTACGAGCAGTACTTC | CASSPGQGVSYEQYF
TRBD2 | TRBJ2-1 | TRBV20-1 | NA | TGCAGTGCTAGTGGTAGCGGGAGGAGGGATGAGCAGTTCTTC | CSASGSGRRDEQFF
NA | TRBJ2-7 | TRBV5-1 | NA | TGCGCCAGCAGCTTTAGACAGGCCCTTTTTCTCGAGCAGTACTTC | CASSFRQALFLEQYF
TRBD1 | TRBJ2-4 | TRBV5-1 | NA | TGCGCCAGCAGCGTGGACAGGGTTAACATTCAGTACTTC | CASSVDRVNIQYF
TRBD2 | TRBJ2-1 | TRBV2 | NA | TGTGCCAGCAGTCCGAGCGGGGGGTACTACAATGAGCAGTTCTTC | CASSPSGGYYNEQFF
TRBD2 | TRBJ2-7 | TRBV11-2 | few | TGTGCCAGCAGTCGAGGACTAGCGGAAGAGCAGTACTTC | CASSRGLAEEQYF
NA | TRBJ1-2 | TRBV19 | NA | TGTGCCAGTAGCCAGGGTCGTGGAGGCTACACCTTC | CASSQGRGGYTF
NA | TRBJ2-3 | TRBV5-1 | NA | TGCGCCAGCAGCCCCGTCTACCGCGCCTCCACAGATACGCAGTATTTT | CASSPVYRASTDTQYF
NA | TRBJ1-2 | TRBV7-8 | NA | TGTGCCAGCACCCCGGGTGTAATCTATGGCTACACCTTC | CASTPGVIYGYTF
NA | TRBJ2-7 | TRBV18 | NA | TGTGCCAGCTCACCAAGCGCCCCCGTCTACGAGCAGTACTTC | CASSPSAPVYEQYF
TRBD1 | TRBJ1-1 | TRBV19 | NA | TGTGCCAGTAGTCCCATTCGAGGGACAGGAGAGAACACTGAAGCTTTCTTT | CASSPIRGTGENTEAFF
TRBD1 | TRBJ1-5 | TRBV10-2 | NA | TGCGCCAGCAGTCTAAGTACCACCGGGACAGGCCGAAATAGCAATCAGCCCCAGCATTTT | CASSLSTTGTGRNSNQPQHF
NA | TRBJ1-4 | TRBV15 | NA | TGTGCCACCAGCAGAGATCCAGGAGGTGGGAAACTGTTTTTT | CATSRDPGGGKLFF
NA | TRBJ1-3 | TRBV18 | NA | TGTGCCAGCTCACCTCAGGCTTCTGGAAACACCATATATTTT | CASSPQASGNTIYF
NA | TRBJ2-3 | TRBV9 | NA | TGTGCCAGCAGCCGTCCAGCGGATACGCAGTATTTT | CASSRPADTQYF
TRBD2 | TRBJ2-7 | TRBV27 | NA | TGTGCCAGCAGTTTGTTGGTAGCGGGGGGCGAGCAGTACTTC | CASSLLVAGGEQYF
NA | TRBJ2-4 | TRBV6-6 | NA | TGTGCCAGCAGTCCTCTCGCGGGACTTTTAGCCAAAAACATTCAGTACTTC | CASSPLAGLLAKNIQYF
TRBD1 | TRBJ2-1 | TRBV7-2 | NA | TGTGCCAGCAGTTACCGGGACAGGGCTATCGATGAGCAGTTCTTC | CASSYRDRAIDEQFF
NA | TRBJ2-1 | TRBV24-1 | NA | TGTGCCACCAGTGAAGCAGGTTCCTACAATGAGCAGTTCTTC | CATSEAGSYNEQFF
NA | TRBJ2-1 | TRBV13 | NA | TGTGCCAGCAGCTTAGGGGCAGGTACTGATGAGCAGTTCTTC | CASSLGAGTDEQFF
TRBD2 | TRBJ2-3 | TRBV7-3 | NA | TGTGCCAGCAGCTTAACGACTAGCCTGATGGGCACAGATACGCAGTATTTT | CASSLTTSLMGTDTQYF
TRBD2 | TRBJ2-1 | TRBV6-4 | NA | TGTGCCAGCAGTCTACTAGCGGGAGGTTTGGATGAGCAGTTCTTC | CASSLLAGGLDEQFF
TRBD1 | TRBJ2-3 | TRBV25-1 | few | TGTGCCAGCAGTGAGGGGGACAGTAGCACAGATACGCAGTATTTT | CASSEGDSSTDTQYF
TRBD1 | TRBJ2-5 | TRBV11-2 | NA | TGTGCCAGCAGCCAGGGGGTAGGCGAGACCCAGTACTTC | CASSQGVGETQYF
TRBD1 | TRBJ1-2 | TRBV6-5 | NA | TGTGCCAGCAGTTACCACGAACAGGGGAACTATGGCTACACCTTC | CASSYHEQGNYGYTF
NA | TRBJ2-7 | TRBV7-2 | NA | TGTGCCAGCAGCTTACATCCGCCGGCCTACGAGCAGTACTTC | CASSLHPPAYEQYF
NA | TRBJ2-5 | TRBV5-1 | NA | TGCGCCAGCTCCGTGCGCCAAGAGACCCAGTACTTC | CASSVRQETQYF
NA | TRBJ2-1 | TRBV28 | NA | TGTGCCAGCAGTAGCCCGGGGGACGCTTCTTACAATGAGCAGTTCTTC | CASSSPGDASYNEQFF
TRBD2 | TRBJ2-5 | TRBV29-1 | NA | TGCAGCGTGGCGGTCGGGGGGACCCAAGAGACCCAGTACTTC | CSVAVGGTQETQYF
NA | TRBJ2-7 | TRBV18 | once | TGTGCCAGCTCACCAAACCCGGACATGTCCTACGAGCAGTACTTC | CASSPNPDMSYEQYF
NA | TRBJ1-6 | TRBV18 | NA | TGTGCCAGCTCACCGCAGGCCTCGAATTCACCCCTCCACTTT | CASSPQASNSPLHF
NA | TRBJ1-1 | TRBV19 | few | TGTGCCAGTAGTCAGGAAGCTTTCTTT | CASSQEAFF
NA | TRBJ1-2 | TRBV6-5 | few | TGTGCCAGCAGACGCCAGGGAAACTATGGCTACACCTTC | CASRRQGNYGYTF
TRBD1 | TRBJ2-7 | TRBV7-9 | NA | TGTGCCAGCAGCACGCGACAGGGTCCCTACGAGCAGTACTTC | CASSTRQGPYEQYF
TRBD2 | TRBJ2-5 | TRBV2 | NA | TGTGCCAGCAGTGAGTCGGGACTAGCGGGAGGGCACGAGACCCAGTACTTC | CASSESGLAGGHETQYF
TRBD1 | TRBJ2-1 | TRBV6-2/TRBV6-3 | NA | TGTGCCAGCAGTTCCCCAGGGGGTCTACGTAGTTACAATGAGCAGTTCTTC | CASSSPGGLRSYNEQFF